This T cell receptor (beta chain) comes out of a study of T-cell memory formation after mild COVID-19 (dated by TCRdb to the early 2020s). In the study overall: TCR sequence clusters from the two donors were largely donor specific. Two young, previously healthy adult volunteers made up the cohort, one male and one female. In a couple of donors, T-cell clones that expanded and contracted after mild COVID-19 were followed by sequencing TCRalpha and TCRbeta repertoires longitudinally. The full study reports these points: Clones that contracted from day 15 to 85 showed balanced CD4/CD8 phenotypes, whereas a second wave of clones that expanded from day 15 to 37 leaned towards CD4+. Some responding clones were detected in pre-infection memory, suggesting pre-existing cross-reactive memory T cells joined the SARS-CoV-2 response. Contracting CD4+ clones appeared mostly in the CM and EM memory subsets, whereas CD8+ clones were enriched in EMRA. SARS-CoV-2 specificity of the second-wave clones peaking on day 37 was not confirmed. Only a couple of mild cases were covered in the study, and larger cohorts including severe cases with pre-infection samples were considered necessary.

Sequencing was carried out with an Illumina NovaSeq 6000. TCRalpha and TCRbeta cDNA libraries were built by 5'RACE with constant-segment primers, adding sample barcodes and unique molecular identifiers. Trizol reagent was used to extract RNA from every sample. Library amplification was performed in two PCR steps, and a second sample barcode and Illumina TruSeq adapters were introduced in the second step. Libraries were sequenced on an Illumina NovaSeq with 2 x 150 bp paired-end reads. The study's own analysis went as follows. The reads were demultiplexed and collapsed into UMI-guided consensus sequences using migec v1.2.7. With mixcr v2.1.11, UMI consensuses were aligned to TRA and TRB V and J templates and assembled into clonotypes. A clonotype was counted as expanded or contracted only when both edgeR and NoisET called the clonotype significant, with the noise models trained on biological replicates. edgeR calls used a false discovery rate-adjusted p below 0.01 and a log2 fold-change threshold of 1. As an exploratory analysis of dynamics, max-normalized trajectories of the 1000 most abundant clonotypes were examined with PCA combined with hierarchical clustering. Separately sequenced CD4+ and CD8+ repertoires were used to assign the CD4 or CD8 phenotype of responding clones. Using fastp trimming at Q25 and MiXCR clonotype assembly, TCRdb reanalyzed the public sequencing data and kept in-frame beta chains. Here each entry gathers all rows of one CDR3 protein and keeps the most common genes and DNA. The V and J calls follow TCRdb's processing rather than the paper's. Within this sample are hundreds of thousands of distinct CDR3 sequences, with less than 20% of them counted one time only. The ten largest clones capture roughly 22% of the sample.

Ficoll-Paque density gradient centrifugation was the method used to isolate PBMCs. Note on this clonotype: Its antigen remains undetermined. No base qualities exist here, and no much larger clone lies one base off it.

V is reduced by 3 bases and J by 6 bases, leaving a spacing of 9 bases between them. As encoded in the germline V gene, CDR1 is MDHEN while CDR2 is SYDVKM. The cysteine opens and the phenylalanine closes a CDR3 of 13 amino acids. The entry retains the CDR3 DNA only, 39 bases that are in frame from base 1. Sequencing used PBMCs or a T cell subset sorted from them (not recorded which). The clonotype was recovered from a man between 18 and 35 years old who had mild COVID-19 (a few samples of this study predate the infection). The sample titles of this study are shuffled in the database, so cell type and time point are left out; the donor was told from shared clones. The V gene is TRBV28 and the J gene is TRBJ1-5; matching of 6 bases hints at TRBD1 as the D gene. The DNA sequence is as follows: TGTGCCAGCAGTTTCGAAGGGGGTCAGCCCCAGCATTTT. Its coded protein is CASSFEGGQPQHF.